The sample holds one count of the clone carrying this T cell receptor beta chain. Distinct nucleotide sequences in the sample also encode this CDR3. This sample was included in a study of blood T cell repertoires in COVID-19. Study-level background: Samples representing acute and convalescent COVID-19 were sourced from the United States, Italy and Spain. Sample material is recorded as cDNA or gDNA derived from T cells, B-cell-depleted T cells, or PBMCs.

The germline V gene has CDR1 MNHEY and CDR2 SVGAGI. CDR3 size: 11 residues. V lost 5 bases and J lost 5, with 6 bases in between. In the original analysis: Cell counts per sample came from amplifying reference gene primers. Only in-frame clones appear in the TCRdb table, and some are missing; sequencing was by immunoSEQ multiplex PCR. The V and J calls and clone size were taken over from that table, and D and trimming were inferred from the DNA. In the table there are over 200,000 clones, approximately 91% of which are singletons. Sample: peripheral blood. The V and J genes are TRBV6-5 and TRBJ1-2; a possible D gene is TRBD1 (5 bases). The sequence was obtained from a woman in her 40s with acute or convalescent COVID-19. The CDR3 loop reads CASSRQYGYTF. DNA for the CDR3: TGTGCCAGCAGTAGACAGTATGGCTACACCTTC.